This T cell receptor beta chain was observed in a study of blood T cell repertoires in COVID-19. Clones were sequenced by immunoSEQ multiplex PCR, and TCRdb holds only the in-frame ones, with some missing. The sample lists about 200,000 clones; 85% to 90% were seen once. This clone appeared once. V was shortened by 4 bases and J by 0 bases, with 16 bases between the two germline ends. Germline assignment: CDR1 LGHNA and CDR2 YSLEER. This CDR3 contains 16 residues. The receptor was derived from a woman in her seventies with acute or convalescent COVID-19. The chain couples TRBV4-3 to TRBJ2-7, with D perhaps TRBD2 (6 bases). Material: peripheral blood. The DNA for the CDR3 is TGCGCCAGCAGCCCCGAAATCCACGGGAGCTCCTACGAGCAGTACTTC. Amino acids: CASSPEIHGSSYEQYF.